This T cell receptor beta chain was identified during a study of blood T cell repertoires in COVID-19. As for the study in general: COVID-19 samples, acute and convalescent, were from the United States, Italy and Spain. PBMCs, B-cell-depleted T cells, or T cells were the source of the cDNA or gDNA that made up the material.

Trimming took off 6 bases at V and 7 bases at J, with 18 bases between the two ends. The germline gives CDR1 ENHRY, CDR2 SYGVKD. This CDR3 has 14 amino acids. Original methodology: Nucleated cell counts were estimated from reference gene primer amplification. Generated by immunoSEQ multiplex PCR, the TCRdb table keeps only in-frame clones and is missing some. V and J calls and clone size are as listed in that table; D and trimming were resolved from the DNA. The data contain 70,000 or so clones, 85% of them singletons. This clone was found once. The sample comprised peripheral blood. The chain has TRBV10-3 and TRBJ1-2; no definite D call. The source is a man at least 80 years old with acute or convalescent COVID-19. The CDR3 DNA follows: TGTGCCATCAGGGACGGGGTAAGGAATGGTGGCTACACCTTC. Amino acid sequence: CAIRDGVRNGGYTF.